A single sample is the source of the 27 T cell receptor beta chains below, sequenced in a study of tumor and adjacent non-tumor tissue in lung cancer. TCRbeta libraries were built with three rounds of nested PCR, modified from ARM-PCR. From the multiplex PCR reads, TCRdb called clonotypes with MiXCR, one entry per CDR3 protein. Of 120,000 or so distinct CDR3 sequences in the sample, 66% were seen once. No cell sorting was done before RNA was extracted from the tissue. The sample was lung tumor tissue. The origin of the receptors is a man aged 25 to 40 with non-small cell lung cancer.

The J gene is TRBJ1-1, the V gene TRBV6-2 or TRBV6-3; D is ambiguous. The CDR3 has 13 residues. Germline V gene sequence: CDR1 MNHEY, CDR2 SVGEGT. Trimming took off 11 bases at V and 1 base at J, with 14 bases between the two ends. The CDR3 reads CACGRGENTEAFF. In nucleotides, the CDR3 is TGTGCCTGTGGACGGGGTGAGAACACTGAAGCTTTCTTT.

Remarks on this clonotype: The junction and the germline gene differ at one end; a read error may be behind it. The chain employs TRBV12-3 or TRBV12-4 and TRBJ2-7, with D possibly being TRBD1 (5 bases). CDR3 length equals 13 residues. In nucleotides, the CDR3 is TGTGCCAGCACCTTTCCTGGGGCCTACGATCAGTACTTC. Its translation is CASTFPGAYDQYF.

This clonotype was seen many times. The chain has TRBV29-1 and TRBJ1-4; D may be TRBD1 (6 bases). Trimming cost V 7 bases and J 4 bases, with 13 bases left between them. Germline V lookup: CDR1 SQVTM, CDR2 ANQGSEA. The CDR3 has 13 residues. The CDR3 protein is CSAQGRGNEKLFF. CDR3 coding DNA: TGCAGCGCCCAGGGGCGGGGTAATGAAAAACTGTTTTTT.

This clonotype was seen a few times. The chain carries TRBV5-4 and TRBJ1-1; D is uncertain. The germline V gene has CDR1 SGHNT and CDR2 YYREEE (reference sequence). The germline V and J ends were trimmed by 0 bases and 2 bases, with 2 bases remaining between them. The CDR3 extends over 12 amino acids. CDR3 coding DNA: TGTGCCAGCAGCTTGGTTAACACTGAAGCTTTCTTT. Its protein is CASSLVNTEAFF.

A word on this clonotype: Germline and junction disagree at one end, which may indicate a read error. This rearrangement joins TRBV20-1 to TRBJ2-1, with 11 bases matching TRBD2. Germline V CDR1 and CDR2: DFQATT, SNEGSKA (reference sequence). This CDR3 spans 14 amino acids. CDR3 sequence reads: CSARTSGAYSGQIF. DNA for the CDR3: TGCAGTGCTAGGACTAGCGGGGCCTACAGTGGGCAGATCTTC.

Comment on this clonotype: This is likely a read error, given that the CDR3 carries no conserved phenylalanine or tryptophan at its end. The chain couples TRBV12-3 or TRBV12-4 to TRBJ1-5; D remains unclear. The CDR3 has 15 amino acids. The DNA for the CDR3 is TGTGTCAGCAGTGTTTTTGGGGTTGGCAATCAACCCCAGCATTTA. Amino acids: CVSSVFGVGNQPQHL.

There are a few counts of this clonotype. This chain connects TRBV4-3 to TRBJ2-1, with a possible D match to TRBD2 (5 bases). This CDR3 is built from 15 residues. V lost 1 base, J lost 6 bases, and 13 bases lay in between. Germline values: CDR1 LGHNA, CDR2 YSLEER. CDR3 sequence reads: CASSQGIARFNEQFF. The CDR3 region has the DNA TGCGCCAGCAGCCAAGGAATAGCGAGGTTCAATGAGCAGTTCTTC.

As for this clonotype: No DNA is shown, since the ends of the CDR3 on it are uncertain; the CDR3 is the one TCRdb lists. The rearrangement links TRBV29-1 to TRBJ2-3; the DNA was not used to check the table's D call, TRBD2. Germline assignment: CDR1 SQVTM and CDR2 ANQGSEA. From its first to its last residue, the CDR3 has 13 amino acids. CDR3 residues: CSVVGAGTGTKYF.

This clonotype has at least ten counts. The CDR3 nucleotides read TGCAGTGCTAATTCGCTAGCGCGATGGCAAGAGACCCAGTACTTC. Translating it yields CSANSLARWQETQYF. This chain uses TRBV20-1 with TRBJ2-5; possibly TRBD2 for D (6 bases). V lost 4 bases and J lost 2, with 17 bases in between. Germline lookup yields CDR1 DFQATT and CDR2 SNEGSKA (reference sequence). The CDR3 runs to 15 residues.

This clonotype appeared many times. In nucleotides, the CDR3 is TGCAGTGCTAGACTAGCGGGGGGTAACGGCGAGCAGTACTTC. Translated: CSARLAGGNGEQYF. The chain joins TRBV20-1 to TRBJ2-7; 11 bases are shared with TRBD2. CDR1 and CDR2 (germline): DFQATT, SNEGSKA (reference sequence). The junction had 6 bases not matched to a gene; V was cut back by 2 bases and J by 6 bases. There are 14 residues in the CDR3.

Regarding this clonotype: Being one base from a much bigger clone, this may be a read error. The chain links TRBV20-1 to TRBJ2-3, with unresolved D. V lost 6 bases, J lost 7 bases, and 17 bases lay in between. This CDR3 spans 13 amino acids. The germline CDR1 and CDR2 sequences are DFQATT and SNEGSKA (reference sequence). The DNA of the CDR3 is TGCAGTGCGCACGCCCCTTGGATGCATACGCAGTATTTT. Its translation: CSAHAPWMHTQYF.

As concerns this clonotype: A much larger clone sits a single nucleotide away, making a read error possible. The chain employs TRBV6-2 or TRBV6-3 and TRBJ2-1; D gene uncertain. Germline V gives CDR1 MNHEY, CDR2 SVGEGT. CDR3 length: 14 amino acids. V was clipped by 3 bases and J by 7 bases, with 13 bases between them. The CDR3 spells CASSYQTRRNEQFF. CDR3 nucleotides: TGTGCCAGCAGTTATCAGACAAGAAGGAATGAGCAGTTCTTC.

Concerning this clonotype: This may stem from a read error, because a much larger clone lies one nucleotide away. V and J are TRBV6-6 and TRBJ2-3; D ambiguous. This CDR3 spans 13 amino acids. Deletions cut 6 bases from V and 4 bases from J, with 11 bases between. The germline V gene has CDR1 MNHNY and CDR2 SVGAGI (reference sequence). DNA of the CDR3: TGTGCCAGCAGACCGGACGGCGCAGATACGCAGTATTTT. Amino acids: CASRPDGADTQYF.

Concerning this clonotype: One end of the junction varies from germline; a read error may be responsible. CDR3 amino acids: CASSPGTGGNEHSF. DNA for the CDR3: TGTGCCAGCAGTCCCGGGACAGGGGGGAATGAGCACTCCTTC. V gene TRBV12-3 or TRBV12-4 combines with J gene TRBJ2-1; 11 nucleotides agree with TRBD1. The CDR3 extends over 14 amino acids.

This clonotype showed up just a few times. One junction end does not reproduce the germline sequence, and a read error may be involved. The V and J genes are TRBV11-2 and TRBJ1-3, with D unresolved. The germline V gene has CDR1 SGHAT and CDR2 FQNNGV. The CDR3 sequence is 14 residues long. CDR3 loop: CASSHTVVQNTIYF. In nucleotides, the CDR3 is TGTGCTAGCAGCCACACAGTGGTTCAAAACACCATATATTTT.

V and J are TRBV19 and TRBJ2-4; the match to TRBD2 covers 9 bases. Germline V gives CDR1 LNHDA, CDR2 SQIVND (reference sequence). The CDR3 has 17 amino acids. V trimming: 5 bases; J trimming: 0 bases; junction bases outside the gene matches: 8. This CDR3 is CASSPRLADLAKNIQYF. The CDR3 nucleotides are TGTGCCAGTAGTCCACGACTAGCGGATTTAGCCAAAAACATTCAGTACTTC.

This clonotype was seen many times. V gene TRBV20-1 combines with J gene TRBJ2-1; unclear D gene. Germline-derived CDR1 and CDR2 are DFQATT and SNEGSKA (reference sequence). This CDR3 spans 11 amino acids. The CDR3 is CSTQDYNEQFF. Here the CDR3 DNA reads TGCAGCACGCAGGACTACAATGAGCAGTTCTTC.

Of note for this clonotype: A read error may account for a junction end that differs from germline. The J gene is TRBJ2-1, the V gene TRBV5-4; 7 positions match TRBD2. Germline loops: CDR1 SGHNT, CDR2 YYREEE (reference sequence). CDR3 length: 15 residues. CDR3 sequence reads: CASSLGGSRINEQLF. CDR3 bases: TGTGCTAGCAGCTTGGGCGGGAGCCGGATCAATGAGCAGTTATTC.

Many counts were recorded for this clonotype. J is TRBJ2-2 and V is TRBV29-1; TRBD1 aligns across 9 bases. This CDR3 contains 14 residues. J lost 3 bases, V lost 5 bases, and 4 bases had no gene match. Germline CDR1 is SQVTM and CDR2 is ANQGSEA. CDR3 bases: TGCAGCGTTACAGGGGGCATGGACACCGGGGAGCTGTTTTTT. The encoded protein is CSVTGGMDTGELFF.

This clonotype was counted between two and nine times. This sequence joins TRBV29-1 and TRBJ2-7, with D possibly being TRBD1 (5 bases). The CDR3 length is 11 residues. Germline CDR1 is SQVTM and CDR2 is ANQGSEA. V was clipped by 4 bases and J by 6 bases, with 10 bases between them. This CDR3 is CSVGFGAEQYF. Written as DNA, the CDR3 is TGCAGCGTTGGATTTGGGGCCGAGCAGTACTTC.

Note on this clonotype: A much bigger clone sits one base away, suggesting this may be a read error. The rearrangement uses TRBV6-5 and TRBJ2-7; the match to TRBD2 covers 10 bases. Germline V gene data show CDR1 as MNHEY and CDR2 as SVGAGI. The CDR3 contains 14 residues. The CDR3 DNA reads TGTGCCAGCAGTTCTAGCGGGGGTCTCTACGAGCGGTACTTC. It codes for CASSSSGGLYERYF.

As concerns this clonotype: One end of the junction fails to match germline, which may point to a read error. The chain is built from TRBV12-3 or TRBV12-4 and TRBJ2-2; tentatively, D is TRBD2 (6 bases). This CDR3 has 17 residues. The chain's CDR3 is CASSLWGGTWNTRELFF. CDR3 sequence (DNA): TGTGCCAGCAGCCTGTGGGGAGGCACATGGAACACCCGGGAGCTGTTTTTT.

About this clonotype itself: The CDR3 end shows no conserved phenylalanine or tryptophan, and so a read error is likely. J is TRBJ2-3 and V is TRBV10-2; D uncertain. Per the germline V gene, CDR1 is WSHSY and CDR2 is SAAADI. The CDR3 extends over 11 amino acids. In DNA form, the CDR3 reads TGCGCCCGCAGGATTACAGATACGCAGTATTTG. It specifies CARRITDTQYL.

Points on this clonotype: A read error may be the cause here, since a much bigger clone is one base away. The chain employs TRBV5-1 and TRBJ2-3; 10 bases are a match to TRBD2. The ends lost 3 bases at V and 4 bases at J; junction bases unmatched: 5. This CDR3 is 15 amino acids long. Germline V CDR1 and CDR2: SGHRS, YFSETQ. CDR3 sequence reads: CASSSSGRDPDTQYF. The CDR3 region has the DNA TGCGCCAGCAGCTCTAGCGGGAGAGATCCAGATACGCAGTATTTT.

The chain is built from TRBV11-2 and TRBJ2-1; the match to TRBD2 covers 9 bases. Germline V gene data show CDR1 as SGHAT and CDR2 as FQNNGV. There are 15 residues in the CDR3. CDR3 protein: CTNSFIAGGNNEQFF. The CDR3 nucleotides read TGTACCAATAGCTTTATTGCGGGAGGGAATAATGAGCAGTTCTTC.

The chain's CDR3 is CASSLVGDRQPQHF. The CDR3 DNA follows: TGTGCCAGCAGCTTAGTGGGCGACCGCCAGCCCCAGCATTTT. The rearrangement uses TRBV7-9 and TRBJ1-5; D is ambiguous. Germline-derived CDR1 and CDR2 are SEHNR and FQNEAQ (reference sequence). There are 14 residues in the CDR3. Trimming stripped 1 base from V and 7 bases from J, with 11 bases between.

Details on this clonotype: Germline is not matched at one junction end, which may reflect a read error. The chain has TRBV6-5 and TRBJ1-2; 8 nucleotides match TRBD1. There are 15 residues in the CDR3. Germline lookup yields CDR1 MNHEY and CDR2 SVGAGI. The DNA of the CDR3 is TGTACCAGCAGTTATACGACAGGGGCTGAGTATGGCTACACCTTC. As protein: CTSSYTTGAEYGYTF.